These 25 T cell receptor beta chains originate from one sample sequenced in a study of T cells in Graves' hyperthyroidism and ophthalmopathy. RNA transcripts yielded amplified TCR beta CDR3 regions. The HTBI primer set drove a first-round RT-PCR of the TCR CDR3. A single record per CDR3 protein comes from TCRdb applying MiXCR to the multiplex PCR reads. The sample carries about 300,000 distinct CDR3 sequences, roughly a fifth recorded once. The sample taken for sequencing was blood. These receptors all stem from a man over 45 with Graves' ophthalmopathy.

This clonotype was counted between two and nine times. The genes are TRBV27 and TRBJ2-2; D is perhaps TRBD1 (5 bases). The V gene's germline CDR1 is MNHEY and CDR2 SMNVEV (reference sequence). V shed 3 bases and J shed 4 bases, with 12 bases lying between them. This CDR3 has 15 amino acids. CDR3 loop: CASSFQGASTGELFF. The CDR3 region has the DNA TGTGCCAGCAGTTTTCAAGGGGCGAGCACCGGGGAGCTGTTTTTT.

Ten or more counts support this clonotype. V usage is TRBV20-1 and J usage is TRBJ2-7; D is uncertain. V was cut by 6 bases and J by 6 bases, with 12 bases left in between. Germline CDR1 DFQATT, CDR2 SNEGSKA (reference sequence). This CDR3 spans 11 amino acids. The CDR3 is CSAGRRSEQYF. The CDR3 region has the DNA TGCAGTGCCGGAAGGCGTTCCGAGCAGTACTTC.

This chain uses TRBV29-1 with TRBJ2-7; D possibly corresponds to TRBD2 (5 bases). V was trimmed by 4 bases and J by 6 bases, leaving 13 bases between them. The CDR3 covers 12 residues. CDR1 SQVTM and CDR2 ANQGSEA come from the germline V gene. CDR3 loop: CSVAFARGEQYF. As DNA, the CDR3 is TGCAGCGTTGCCTTCGCTCGGGGCGAGCAGTACTTC.

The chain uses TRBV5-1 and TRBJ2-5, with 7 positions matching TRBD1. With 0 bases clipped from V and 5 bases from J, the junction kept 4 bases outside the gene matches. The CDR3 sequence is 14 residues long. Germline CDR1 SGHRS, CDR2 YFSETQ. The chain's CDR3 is CASSLGTGWETQYF. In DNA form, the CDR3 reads TGCGCCAGCAGCTTGGGGACAGGCTGGGAGACCCAGTACTTC.

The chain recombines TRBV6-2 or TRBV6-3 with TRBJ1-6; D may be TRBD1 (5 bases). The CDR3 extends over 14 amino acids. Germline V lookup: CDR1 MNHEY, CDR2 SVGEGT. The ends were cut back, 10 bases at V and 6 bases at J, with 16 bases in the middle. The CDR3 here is CATGSGGGNSPLHF. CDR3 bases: TGTGCCACCGGGTCCGGGGGTGGTAATTCACCCCTCCACTTT.

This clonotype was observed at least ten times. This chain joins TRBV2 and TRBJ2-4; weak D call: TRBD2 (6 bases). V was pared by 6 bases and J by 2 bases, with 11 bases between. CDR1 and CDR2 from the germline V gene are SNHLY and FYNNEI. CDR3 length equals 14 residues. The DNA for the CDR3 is TGTGCCAGCAGCGAACTAGCATCCAAAAACATTCAGTACTTC. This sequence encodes CASSELASKNIQYF. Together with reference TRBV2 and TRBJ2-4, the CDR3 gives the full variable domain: EPEVTQTPSHQVTQMGQEVILRCVPISNHLYFYWYRQILGQKVEFLVSFYNNEISEKSEIFDDQFSVERPDGSNFTLKIRSTKLEDSAMYFCASSELASKNIQYFGAGTRLSVL.

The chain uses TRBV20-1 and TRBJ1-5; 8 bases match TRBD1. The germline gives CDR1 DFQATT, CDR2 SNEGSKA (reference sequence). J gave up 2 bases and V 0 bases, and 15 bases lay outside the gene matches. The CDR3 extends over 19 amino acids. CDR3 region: CSARDRPTGGDYGNQPQHF. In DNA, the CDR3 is TGCAGTGCTAGAGATCGTCCTACAGGGGGAGATTATGGCAATCAGCCCCAGCATTTT.

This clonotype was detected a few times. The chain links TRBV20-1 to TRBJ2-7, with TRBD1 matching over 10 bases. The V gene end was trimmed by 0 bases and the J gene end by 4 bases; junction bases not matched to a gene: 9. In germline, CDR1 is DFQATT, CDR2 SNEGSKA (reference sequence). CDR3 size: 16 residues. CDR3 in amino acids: CSARDIEGQGRYEQYF. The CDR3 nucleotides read TGCAGTGCTAGAGATATTGAGGGACAGGGGCGTTACGAGCAGTACTTC.

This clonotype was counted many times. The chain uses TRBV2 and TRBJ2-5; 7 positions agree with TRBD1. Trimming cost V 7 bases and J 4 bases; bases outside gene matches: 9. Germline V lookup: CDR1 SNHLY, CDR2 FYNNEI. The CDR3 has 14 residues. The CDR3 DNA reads TGTGCCAGCAAACTACCGGCAGGGGGAGAGACCCAGTACTTC. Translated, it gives CASKLPAGGETQYF.

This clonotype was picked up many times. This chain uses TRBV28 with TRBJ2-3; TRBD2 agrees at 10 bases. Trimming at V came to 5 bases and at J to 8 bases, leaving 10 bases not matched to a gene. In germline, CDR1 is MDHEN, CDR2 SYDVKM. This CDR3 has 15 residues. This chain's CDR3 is CASSKTSGSRGTQYF. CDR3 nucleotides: TGTGCCAGCAGTAAGACTAGCGGGTCACGGGGTACGCAGTATTTT.

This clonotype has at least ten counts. CDR3 DNA: TGTGCCAGCAGTTTTCTACAGGGGACTGCAACTAATGAAAAACTGTTTTTT. It encodes CASSFLQGTATNEKLFF. The chain recombines TRBV12-3 or TRBV12-4 with TRBJ1-4; 7 bases are a match to TRBD1. V dropped 3 bases and J dropped 0; count of bases not matched to a gene: 7. The CDR3 loop spans 17 amino acids.

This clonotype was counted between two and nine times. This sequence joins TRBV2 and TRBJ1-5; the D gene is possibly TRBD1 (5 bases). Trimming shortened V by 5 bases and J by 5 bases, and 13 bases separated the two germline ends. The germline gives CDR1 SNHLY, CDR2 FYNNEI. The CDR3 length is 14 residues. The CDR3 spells CASSPGYADQPQHF. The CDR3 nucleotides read TGTGCCAGCAGTCCAGGGTATGCCGATCAGCCCCAGCATTTT.

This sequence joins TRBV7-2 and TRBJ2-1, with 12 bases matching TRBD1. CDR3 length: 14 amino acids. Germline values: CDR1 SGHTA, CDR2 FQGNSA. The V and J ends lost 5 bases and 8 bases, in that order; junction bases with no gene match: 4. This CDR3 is CASSRWDRGHEQFF. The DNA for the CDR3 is TGTGCCAGCAGCAGGTGGGACAGGGGGCATGAGCAGTTCTTC.

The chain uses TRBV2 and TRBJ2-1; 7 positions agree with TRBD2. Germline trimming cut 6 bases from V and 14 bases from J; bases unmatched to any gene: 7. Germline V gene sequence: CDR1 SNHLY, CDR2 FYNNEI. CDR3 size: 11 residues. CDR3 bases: TGTGCCAGCAGGCGCCGCACTAGCGAGTTCTTC. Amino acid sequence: CASRRRTSEFF.

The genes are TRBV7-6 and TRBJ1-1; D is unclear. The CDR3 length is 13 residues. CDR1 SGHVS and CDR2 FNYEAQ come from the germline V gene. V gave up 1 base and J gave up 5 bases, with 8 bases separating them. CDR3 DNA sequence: TGTGCCAGCAGCTTAGTGCTGAGTACTGAAGCTTTCTTT. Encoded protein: CASSLVLSTEAFF.

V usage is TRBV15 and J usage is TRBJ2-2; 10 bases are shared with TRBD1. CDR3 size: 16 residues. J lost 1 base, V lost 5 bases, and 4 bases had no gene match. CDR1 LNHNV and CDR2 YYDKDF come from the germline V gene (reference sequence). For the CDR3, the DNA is TGTGCCACCAGCGCCTGGGACAGGGGGAACACCGGGGAGCTGTTTTTT. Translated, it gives CATSAWDRGNTGELFF.

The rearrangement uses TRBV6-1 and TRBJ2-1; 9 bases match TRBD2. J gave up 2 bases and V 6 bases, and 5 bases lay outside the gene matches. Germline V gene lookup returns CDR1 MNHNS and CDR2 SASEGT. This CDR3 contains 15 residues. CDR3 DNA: TGTGCCAGCAGACCCCTAGCGGGACCCTACAATGAGCAGTTCTTC. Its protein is CASRPLAGPYNEQFF.

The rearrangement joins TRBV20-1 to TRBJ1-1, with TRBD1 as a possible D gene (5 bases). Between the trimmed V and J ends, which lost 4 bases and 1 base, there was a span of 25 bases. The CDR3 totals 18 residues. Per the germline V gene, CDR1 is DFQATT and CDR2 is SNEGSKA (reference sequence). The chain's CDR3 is CSATSPQGIGLQNTEAFF. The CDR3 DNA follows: TGCAGTGCTACCAGCCCGCAGGGTATAGGGCTCCAGAACACTGAAGCTTTCTTT.

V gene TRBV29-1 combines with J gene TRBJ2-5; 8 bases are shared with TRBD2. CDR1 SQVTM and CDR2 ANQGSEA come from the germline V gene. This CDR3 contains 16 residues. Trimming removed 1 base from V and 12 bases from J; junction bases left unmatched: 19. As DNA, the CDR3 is TGCAGCGTTGAAGTAAGACCCGGGACTAGTATCGCCTCGGAGTACTTC. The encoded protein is CSVEVRPGTSIASEYF.

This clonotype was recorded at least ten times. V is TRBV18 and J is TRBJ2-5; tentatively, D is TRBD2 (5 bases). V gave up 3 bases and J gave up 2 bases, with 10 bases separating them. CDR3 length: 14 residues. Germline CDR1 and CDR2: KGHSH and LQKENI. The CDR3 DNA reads TGTGCCAGCTCACCGTGGGAGAGGCAAGAGACCCAGTACTTC. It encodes CASSPWERQETQYF.

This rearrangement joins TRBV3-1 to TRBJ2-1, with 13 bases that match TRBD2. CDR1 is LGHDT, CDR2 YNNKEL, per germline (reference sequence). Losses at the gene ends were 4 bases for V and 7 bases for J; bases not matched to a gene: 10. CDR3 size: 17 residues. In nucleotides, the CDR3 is TGTGCCAGCAGCCGCTTACTAGCGGGAGGGATGTTGAATGAGCAGTTCTTC. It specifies CASSRLLAGGMLNEQFF.

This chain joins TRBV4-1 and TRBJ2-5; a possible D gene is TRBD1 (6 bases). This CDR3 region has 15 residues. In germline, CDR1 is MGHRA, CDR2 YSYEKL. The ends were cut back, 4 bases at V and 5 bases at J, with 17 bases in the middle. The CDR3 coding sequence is TGCGCCAGCAGCCCTACGATACAGGGTCGGGAGACCCAGTACTTC. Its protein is CASSPTIQGRETQYF.

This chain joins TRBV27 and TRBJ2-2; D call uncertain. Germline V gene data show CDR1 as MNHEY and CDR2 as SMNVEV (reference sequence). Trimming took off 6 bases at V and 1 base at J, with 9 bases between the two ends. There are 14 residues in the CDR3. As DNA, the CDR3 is TGTGCCAGCAGCCAATCAGGGAACACCGGGGAGCTGTTTTTT. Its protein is CASSQSGNTGELFF.

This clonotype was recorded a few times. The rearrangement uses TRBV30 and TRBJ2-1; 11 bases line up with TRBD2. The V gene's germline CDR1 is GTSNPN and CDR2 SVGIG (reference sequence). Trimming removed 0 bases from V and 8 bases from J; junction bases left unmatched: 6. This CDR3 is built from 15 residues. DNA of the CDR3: TGTGCCTGGAGTGTTCTGGGACTAGCGGCGGATGAGCAGTTCTTC. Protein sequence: CAWSVLGLAADEQFF.

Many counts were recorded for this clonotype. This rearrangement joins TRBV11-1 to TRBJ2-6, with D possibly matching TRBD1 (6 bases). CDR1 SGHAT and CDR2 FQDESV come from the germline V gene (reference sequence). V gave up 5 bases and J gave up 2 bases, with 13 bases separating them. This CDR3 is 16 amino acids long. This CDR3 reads CASSTRTGTGANVLTF. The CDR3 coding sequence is TGTGCCAGCAGCACCCGAACAGGGACTGGGGCCAACGTCCTGACTTTC.